These 24 T cell receptor beta chains were sequenced from one sample in a study of blood T cells in healthy people across ages (dated by TCRdb to about 2015). Libraries were constructed by 5' RACE. The reads were generated on an Illumina HiSeq 2500. The second PCR ran for about 7 to 11 cycles and used a J-beta primer mix along with a sample-barcoded 5' primer. Using fastp trimming at Q25 and MiXCR clonotype assembly, TCRdb reanalyzed the public sequencing data and kept in-frame beta chains. Merged by CDR3 protein, the rows form single entries marked with the most common genes and DNA. In all, the sample holds about 1,500,000 distinct CDR3 sequences, and 42% of those were seen once. Less than 8% of the sample is taken by the ten largest. Source material: blood. These receptors originate from a woman aged 18 to 35 in good health.

This clonotype showed up just a few times. This sequence joins TRBV20-1 and TRBJ1-2; D call uncertain. Per germline, CDR1 DFQATT and CDR2 SNEGSKA (reference sequence). CDR3 length: 13 amino acids. Trimming removed 1 base from V and 5 bases from J, with 11 bases in between. Here the CDR3 reads CSARGGGLYGYTF. In nucleotides, the CDR3 is TGCAGTGCTAGAGGAGGCGGATTATATGGCTACACCTTC.

The chain combines TRBV27 with TRBJ2-1; 7 bases map to TRBD2. CDR3 length equals 14 residues. Germline V lookup: CDR1 MNHEY, CDR2 SMNVEV (reference sequence). The junction had 5 bases not matched to a gene; V was cut back by 0 bases and J by 9 bases. The CDR3 DNA follows: TGTGCCAGCAGTTTATCCCTCGGCGGGGGTGAGCAGTTCTTC. Residues: CASSLSLGGGEQFF.

The rearrangement joins TRBV5-1 to TRBJ2-5; no firm D call. Trimming stripped 5 bases from V and 7 bases from J, with 15 bases between. This CDR3 spans 13 amino acids. Germline V lookup: CDR1 SGHRS, CDR2 YFSETQ. The CDR3 region is CASRDALGGTQYF. DNA of the CDR3: TGCGCCAGCAGAGACGCGCTGGGTGGGACCCAGTACTTC.

This clonotype was recorded a few times. The chain couples TRBV3-1 to TRBJ2-1; TRBD1 aligns across 12 bases. The V and J ends lost 1 base and 14 bases, in that order; junction bases with no gene match: 3. The CDR3 extends over 13 amino acids. CDR1 and CDR2 from the germline V gene are LGHDT and YNNKEL (reference sequence). CDR3: CASSQVGTGGEFF. CDR3 sequence (DNA): TGTGCCAGCAGCCAAGTGGGGACAGGGGGCGAGTTCTTC.

Regarding this clonotype: The junction departs from germline at one end; a sequencing error may be responsible. This sequence joins TRBV20-1 and TRBJ1-1, with TRBD1 matching 9 bases. Germline V gene lookup returns CDR1 DFQATT and CDR2 SNEGSKA (reference sequence). The CDR3 is 14 residues long. Here the CDR3 reads CSARDRTGVTEAFF. For the CDR3, the DNA is TGTAGTGCTAGAGATCGGACAGGGGTCACTGAAGCTTTCTTT.

This clonotype was seen only a few times. CDR3 bases: TGTGCCAGCAGCCCAGCTGTCCCCTCCGGGAAGCAGTACTTC. Encoded protein: CASSPAVPSGKQYF. The chain carries TRBV3-1 and TRBJ2-7; D is possibly TRBD2 (5 bases). V was pared by 4 bases and J by 8 bases, with 18 bases between. Germline loops: CDR1 LGHDT, CDR2 YNNKEL (reference sequence). CDR3 length equals 14 residues.

The J gene is TRBJ2-1, the V gene TRBV11-3, with TRBD2 as a possible D gene (5 bases). CDR1 and CDR2 (germline): SGHNT, YENEEA. This CDR3 comprises 15 residues. V dropped 5 bases and J dropped 8 bases, with 19 bases sitting between them. The CDR3 nucleotides read TGTGCCAGCAGCCTGGGCCTAGCCTTGAGCGATGAGCAGTTCTTC. This codes for CASSLGLALSDEQFF.

This chain joins TRBV4-1 and TRBJ1-2; TRBD1 might be the D (5 bases). CDR1 and CDR2 (germline): MGHRA, YSYEKL. The CDR3 contains 15 residues. The germline V and J ends were trimmed by 1 base and 3 bases, with 12 bases remaining between them. The CDR3 spells CASSQVQGSDYGYTF. CDR3 bases: TGCGCCAGCAGCCAAGTCCAGGGTTCCGACTATGGCTACACCTTC.

As DNA, the CDR3 is TGTGCCAGCAGCTCGGGATGGGAGGATACGCAGTATTTT. Residues: CASSSGWEDTQYF. The rearrangement joins TRBV7-2 to TRBJ2-3; D is perhaps TRBD2 (5 bases). Between the trimmed V and J ends, which lost 4 bases and 6 bases, there was a span of 11 bases. CDR1 SGHTA and CDR2 FQGNSA come from the germline V gene. This CDR3 spans 13 amino acids. Together with reference TRBV7-2 and TRBJ2-3, the CDR3 gives the full variable domain: GAGVSQSPSNKVTEKGKDVELRCDPISGHTALYWYRQSLGQGLEFLIYFQGNSAPDKSGLPSDRFSAERTGGSVSTLTIQRTQQEDSAVYLCASSSGWEDTQYFGPGTRLTVL.

The chain uses TRBV9 and TRBJ1-5; a weak D match, TRBD1 (5 bases). The CDR3 has 16 amino acids. Germline CDR1 is SGDLS and CDR2 is YYNGEE. V lost 3 bases, J lost 4 bases, and 17 bases lay in between. This chain's CDR3 is CASSAGVGRENQPQHF. CDR3 DNA sequence: TGTGCCAGCAGCGCCGGCGTGGGCAGGGAAAATCAGCCCCAGCATTTT.

This clonotype has just a few counts. V and J are TRBV28 and TRBJ2-7, with 12 bases lining up with TRBD2. The CDR3 has 14 amino acids. Losses at the gene ends were 6 bases for V and 5 bases for J; bases not matched to a gene: 5. Germline V gene sequence: CDR1 MDHEN, CDR2 SYDVKM. The CDR3 is CASSRRLAGDEQYF. The CDR3 DNA follows: TGTGCCAGCAGCCGGCGACTAGCGGGAGACGAGCAGTACTTC.

This clonotype was counted between two and nine times. J is TRBJ2-7 and V is TRBV4-1, with D maybe TRBD1 (8 bases). The germline CDR1 and CDR2 sequences are MGHRA and YSYEKL. The CDR3 length is 16 residues. V lost 6 bases and J lost 2, with 20 bases in between. DNA of the CDR3: TGCGCCAGCAGTCCCCGGGGGGACAGGATTACCTACGAGCAGTACTTC. Translation gives CASSPRGDRITYEQYF.

This clonotype was counted at least ten times. The CDR3 protein is CSANPGQGNYGYTF. CDR3 in DNA: TGCAGTGCTAATCCGGGACAGGGTAACTATGGCTACACCTTC. The rearrangement links TRBV20-1 to TRBJ1-2; 9 bases agree with TRBD1. V gave up 4 bases and J gave up 1 base; unmatched junction bases: 4. Looked up from germline, CDR1 is DFQATT and CDR2 is SNEGSKA (reference sequence). This CDR3 comprises 14 residues.

The chain is built from TRBV28 and TRBJ1-2; maybe TRBD1 (5 bases). V lost 5 bases to trimming and J lost 4 bases, with 11 bases between them. The CDR3 contains 13 residues. CDR1 MDHEN and CDR2 SYDVKM come from the germline V gene. This CDR3 reads CASSLGATYGYTF. CDR3 nucleotides: TGTGCCAGCAGTCTCGGGGCGACCTATGGCTACACCTTC.

This clonotype was seen only a few times. The rearrangement joins TRBV6-6 to TRBJ2-5; no reliable D call. Trimming cost V 10 bases and J 5 bases, with 17 bases left between them. This CDR3 comprises 13 residues. Germline lookup yields CDR1 MNHNY and CDR2 SVGAGI (reference sequence). Here the CDR3 DNA reads TGTGCCACCCAGAATGATGGGTCCGAGACCCAGTACTTC. It is translated as CATQNDGSETQYF.

The chain couples TRBV2 to TRBJ1-1; D is unresolved. CDR1 SNHLY and CDR2 FYNNEI come from the germline V gene. The ends were cut back, 7 bases at V and 1 base at J, with 13 bases in the middle. The CDR3 is 14 amino acids. This chain's CDR3 is CASIPGIPNTEAFF. The CDR3 region has the DNA TGTGCCAGCATCCCGGGAATACCGAACACTGAAGCTTTCTTT.

This clonotype came up once. The chain combines TRBV27 with TRBJ2-5; D ambiguous. The V and J ends lost 0 bases and 7 bases respectively, with 12 bases between them. The length of the CDR3 is 14 residues. The germline gives CDR1 MNHEY, CDR2 SMNVEV (reference sequence). CDR3 region: CASSLSGTGGTQYF. The CDR3 region has the DNA TGTGCCAGCAGTTTATCCGGAACGGGCGGGACCCAGTACTTC.

The chain uses TRBV20-1 and TRBJ2-5; the match to TRBD2 covers 10 bases. Matching the DNA end better, TRBJ2-7 makes the J call doubtful. The CDR3 consists of 14 residues. In germline, CDR1 is DFQATT, CDR2 SNEGSKA (reference sequence). CDR3 region: CSARAPSGSYEQYF. In nucleotides, the CDR3 is TGCAGTGCTAGAGCTCCTAGCGGGAGCTACGAGCAGTACTTC.

The rearrangement joins TRBV7-9 to TRBJ2-7, with 7 bases aligning to TRBD1. Germline V gives CDR1 SEHNR, CDR2 FQNEAQ (reference sequence). The J segment lost 1 base and the V segment lost 4 bases, leaving 7 bases of the junction unmatched. The length of the CDR3 is 15 residues. The CDR3 coding sequence is TGTGCCAGCAGCTCTGGGACAGACCCTTCCTACGAGCAGTACTTC. It translates to CASSSGTDPSYEQYF.

The chain carries TRBV5-1 and TRBJ1-5; no clear D. CDR1 is SGHRS and CDR2 is YFSETQ in the germline V gene. Deletions cut 5 bases from V and 0 bases from J, with 12 bases between. The CDR3 is made up of 15 amino acids. The CDR3 DNA reads TGCGCCAGCAGAGGCGTGGGTAATAGCAATCAGCCCCAGCATTTT. Its translation is CASRGVGNSNQPQHF.

This clonotype was counted ten times or more. The CDR3 nucleotides are TGTGCCTCCCGGACGGGAACTTCCTACGAGCAGTACTTC. Protein product: CASRTGTSYEQYF. The chain couples TRBV2 to TRBJ2-7, with D perhaps TRBD2 (5 bases). CDR1 and CDR2 from the germline V gene are SNHLY and FYNNEI. The CDR3 runs to 13 residues. The V end lost 11 bases, the J end lost 1 base, and 15 bases lay between the germline ends. Based on the CDR3 plus reference TRBV2 and TRBJ2-7, the full variable domain is EPEVTQTPSHQVTQMGQEVILRCVPISNHLYFYWYRQILGQKVEFLVSFYNNEISEKSEIFDDQFSVERPDGSNFTLKIRSTKLEDSAMYFCASRTGTSYEQYFGPGTRLTVT.

Details on this clonotype: Its ends do not fully match the called genes, so a read error is possible. This chain links TRBV12-5 with TRBJ2-3; D is perhaps TRBD1 (5 bases). The germline gives CDR1 LGHNT, CDR2 FRNRAP. The CDR3 extends over 15 amino acids. The chain's CDR3 is CASGLTGQGPDTRYF. As DNA, the CDR3 is TGTGCTAGTGGTTTGACAGGTCAGGGTCCAGATACGCGGTATTTT.

V gene TRBV18 combines with J gene TRBJ2-3; no definite D call. Trimming removed 6 bases from V and 5 bases from J, with 12 bases in between. In germline, CDR1 is KGHSH, CDR2 LQKENI. The CDR3 totals 13 residues. The CDR3 nucleotides are TGTGCCAGCTCGTCGACCACCCAAGATACGCAGTATTTT. As protein: CASSSTTQDTQYF.

The chain joins TRBV19 to TRBJ2-7, with no clear D. Trimming shortened V by 2 bases and J by 5 bases, and 16 bases separated the two germline ends. The CDR3 extends over 15 amino acids. In germline, CDR1 is LNHDA, CDR2 SQIVND (reference sequence). The CDR3 DNA sequence: TGTGCCAGTAGTATAATGGGGATGGGAAGCCACGAGCAGTACTTC. Its translation is CASSIMGMGSHEQYF.